This record concerns one T cell receptor beta chain sequence. This record comes from a study of blood T cell repertoires in COVID-19. The CDR3 is 14 amino acids. Per germline, CDR1 SGHDN and CDR2 FVKESK. V lost 2 bases to trimming and J lost 4 bases; unmatched junction nucleotides: 2. Here immunoSEQ multiplex PCR was the method, and the copy in TCRdb shows in-frame clones only, minus some. The repertoire holds some 160,000 clones, with 80% as singletons. What was sequenced was PBMCs or T cells enriched from blood (not recorded which). This clonotype was sampled from an older woman who had recovered from COVID-19. This sequence joins TRBV14 and TRBJ1-2; TRBD1 aligns across 9 bases. CDR3 sequence reads: CASSQTGQGYGYTF. For the CDR3, the DNA is TGTGCCAGCAGCCAAACGGGACAGGGCTATGGCTACACCTTC.